This TCR beta chain originates from a study of T cell repertoires in cytomegalovirus infection. Findings and caveats of the study: The cumulative frequency of public TCR beta families identified carriers of CMV plus the relevant HLA.

One entry per CDR3 protein, called by TCRdb with MiXCR from the reads. The sample includes 900,000 to 950,000 distinct CDR3 sequences, 30% to 40% of them seen just once. Remarks on this clonotype: The antigen is unknown.

CDR1 is SGHAT and CDR2 is FQDESV in the germline V gene (reference sequence). The CDR3 has 14 residues. Trimming removed 2 bases at V and 5 bases at J, with 11 bases between. V gene TRBV11-1 combines with J gene TRBJ2-3; the D gene is possibly TRBD1 (6 bases). Sequencing used cultured CD8+ T cells from PBMCs, obtained from culture after CMV antigen stimulation. The origin of this receptor is a human donor in good health (CMV status not recorded). Some clones in this sample may be carry-over from other donors' samples. In nucleotides, the CDR3 is TGTGCCAGCAGCTTAACAGGGTCCGTAGATACGCAGTATTTT. Protein sequence: CASSLTGSVDTQYF.